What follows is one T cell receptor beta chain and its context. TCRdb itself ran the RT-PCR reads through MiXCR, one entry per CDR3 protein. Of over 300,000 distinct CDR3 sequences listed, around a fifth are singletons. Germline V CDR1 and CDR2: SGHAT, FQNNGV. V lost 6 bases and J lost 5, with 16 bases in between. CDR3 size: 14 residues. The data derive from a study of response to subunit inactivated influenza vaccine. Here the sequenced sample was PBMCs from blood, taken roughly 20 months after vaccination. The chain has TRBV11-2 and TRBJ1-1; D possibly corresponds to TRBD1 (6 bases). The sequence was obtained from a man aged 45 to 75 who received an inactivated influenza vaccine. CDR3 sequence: CASRTITGRTEAFF. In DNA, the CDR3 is TGTGCCAGCAGAACCATAACAGGGAGGACTGAAGCTTTCTTT.